This T cell receptor beta chain was found in a study of graft-versus-host responses after intestinal transplantation. Study overall: Recipients received multivisceral, liver-intestinal, or isolated intestinal transplants. Uniformly, recipients were administered anti-thymocyte globulin induction with subsequent tacrolimus and steroids for around three years.

Notes on the study in general: Individuals who had graft-donor T cell macrochimerism had allografts that showed high graft-versus-host to host-versus-graft clonal ratios. The authors found GvH clones in recipient marrow, some appearing first in ileum or blood.

Profiled with immunoSEQ multiplex PCR; TCRdb holds only in-frame clones, not every one. The table lists 80,000 to 100,000 clones, 91% of them singletons. As regards this clone: Its target is unknown.

In germline, CDR1 is SGHAT, CDR2 FQDESV (reference sequence). Between the trimmed V and J ends, which lost 1 base and 1 base, there was a span of 16 bases. The CDR3 extends over 17 amino acids. This material consisted of unstimulated CD4+ T cells sorted from spleen or lymph node cells, taken before transplant. The receptor's source is a human donor who was the organ donor for an intestinal transplant. The chain carries TRBV11-1 and TRBJ1-1; D gene ambiguous. CDR3 amino acids: CASSLELLAGRNTEAFF. For the CDR3, the DNA is TGTGCCAGCAGCTTAGAACTCCTAGCGGGTCGGAACACTGAAGCTTTCTTT. Based on the CDR3 plus reference TRBV11-1 and TRBJ1-1, the full variable domain is EAEVAQSPRYKITEKSQAVAFWCDPISGHATLYWYRQILGQGPELLVQFQDESVVDDSQLPKDRFSAERLKGVDSTLKIQPAELGDSAMYLCASSLELLAGRNTEAFFGQGTRLTVV.